This T cell receptor beta chain emerged from a study of CD8+ T cells in alopecia areata. Treatment defined: oral pan-JAK inhibitor, 5-10 mg twice daily. Per the germline V gene, CDR1 is SQVTM and CDR2 is ANQGSEA. V dropped 2 bases and J dropped 0; count of bases not matched to a gene: 5. CDR3 size: 15 residues. Once RNA had been extracted, it was reverse transcribed into cDNA to act as the sequencing template. TCRdb keeps only in-frame clones here, not all; method: immunoSEQ multiplex PCR. The data hold 120,000 or so clones, with roughly 58% observed a single time. Source: CD8+ T cells sorted from blood, taken at week 4, from a patient treated with tofacitinib. The chain recombines TRBV29-1 with TRBJ2-7, with TRBD2 matching 9 bases. The TCR comes from a human donor with alopecia areata. The CDR3 is CSVELIAGDSYEQYF. Written as DNA, the CDR3 is TGCAGCGTTGAACTAATAGCGGGGGACTCCTACGAGCAGTACTTC.